This T cell receptor beta chain was identified in a study of blood T cell repertoires in COVID-19. Sequencing used immunoSEQ multiplex PCR; TCRdb keeps in-frame clones, though not all of them. The sample yields fewer than 250,000 clones, approximately 88% seen once. The CDR3 loop spans 12 amino acids. Looked up from germline, CDR1 is GTSNPN and CDR2 is SVGIG (reference sequence). Trimming took off 2 bases at V and 5 bases at J, with 8 bases between the two ends. The chain uses TRBV30 and TRBJ2-3; tentative D call: TRBD2 (6 bases). The source is a woman in her thirties who had been exposed to COVID-19. The sample consisted of PBMCs or T cells enriched from blood (not recorded which). The CDR3 DNA sequence: TGTGCCTGGAGTTGGGGGGAAGATACGCAGTATTTT. The encoded protein is CAWSWGEDTQYF.